The 22 T cell receptor beta chains listed next were all sequenced from one sample in a study of cytomegalovirus exposure and HLA in healthy donors (TCRdb year 2017). Library prep was done by the immunoSEQ multiplex PCR assay. For the multiplex PCR, a mixture combining 60 forward primers for TCR Vbeta segments and 13 reverse primers for TCR Jbeta segments was used. In its TCRdb copy, this immuneACCESS table keeps in-frame sequences only and misses some clones. Where compared with another copy, unresolved V genes explain less than half of these, and the others have no known cause. This sample gives 90,000 to 150,000 clones in total; 60% to 85% of them show up just once. The top ten clones comprise roughly an eighth of the sample. Sequences were obtained from PBMCs. These receptor sequences come from a woman aged 40 to 50 in good health and CMV-seropositive.

The V gene is TRBV19, the J gene TRBJ1-2; the match to TRBD1 covers 11 bases. V lost 5 bases to trimming and J lost 7 bases; unmatched junction nucleotides: 6. The CDR3 sequence is 14 residues long. CDR1 is LNHDA, CDR2 SQIVND, per germline (reference sequence). The CDR3 protein is CASSLPGQGVGYTF. CDR3 DNA sequence: TGTGCCAGTAGTCTTCCGGGACAGGGGGTTGGCTACACCTTC.

This clone came up a few times. The gene calls are TRBV2 and TRBJ1-6; 7 nucleotides match TRBD1. CDR3 length: 15 amino acids. CDR1 and CDR2 (germline): SNHLY, FYNNEI. Trimming took 8 bases from V and 3 from J; bases not matched to a gene: 7. The DNA of the CDR3 is TGTGCCAGCGAGGGGGACAGCAACTATAATTCACCCCTCCACTTT. Protein: CASEGDSNYNSPLHF.

The chain links TRBV2 to TRBJ1-6; no firm D call. The CDR3 extends over 16 amino acids. CDR1 is SNHLY and CDR2 is FYNNEI in the germline V gene. The ends were cut back, 6 bases at V and 0 bases at J, with 12 bases in the middle. The CDR3 spells CASSAGLSSYNSPLHF. The CDR3 coding sequence is TGTGCCAGCAGCGCAGGTCTCAGCTCCTATAATTCACCCCTCCACTTT.

The gene calls are TRBV29-1 and TRBJ1-2, with D unclear. Germline V gene data show CDR1 as SQVTM and CDR2 as ANQGSEA. Between the trimmed V and J ends, which lost 0 bases and 5 bases, there was a span of 13 bases. The CDR3 covers 14 residues. The DNA of the CDR3 is TGCAGCGTTGAAGATATAGGCAGGTCGTATGGCTACACCTTC. Its translation is CSVEDIGRSYGYTF.

The chain couples TRBV19 to TRBJ2-7; D might be TRBD1 (6 bases). CDR3 length equals 15 residues. Germline V lookup: CDR1 LNHDA, CDR2 SQIVND (reference sequence). With 5 bases removed from V and 0 bases from J, the gap between germline ends came to 14 bases. The CDR3 DNA reads as TGTGCCAGTAGTCGGACAGTTAAAAGCTCCTACGAGCAGTACTTC. It yields the protein CASSRTVKSSYEQYF.

The rearrangement joins TRBV30 to TRBJ1-2; D is perhaps TRBD1 (5 bases). The V and J ends lost 2 bases and 3 bases respectively, with 7 bases between them. The CDR3 runs to 12 residues. Germline lookup yields CDR1 GTSNPN and CDR2 SVGIG (reference sequence). DNA of the CDR3: TGTGCCTGGAGTCGGGGGGACTATGGCTACACCTTC. This encodes CAWSRGDYGYTF.

In regard to this clone: Other DNA sequences in this specimen translate into the identical CDR3. The rearrangement joins TRBV4-2 to TRBJ1-1, with TRBD1 as a possible D gene (6 bases). Germline V gene sequence: CDR1 LGHNA, CDR2 YNFKEQ. The ends were cut back, 2 bases at V and 0 bases at J, with 13 bases in the middle. This CDR3 spans 16 amino acids. Here the CDR3 DNA reads TGTGCCAGCAGCCAAAGCTCCGGGACAATGAACACTGAAGCTTTCTTT. Residues: CASSQSSGTMNTEAFF.

The chain recombines TRBV29-1 with TRBJ2-7; 9 bases match TRBD1. The V gene's germline CDR1 is SQVTM and CDR2 ANQGSEA. V lost 7 bases, J lost 6 bases, and 10 bases stayed unmatched. This CDR3 region has 13 residues. The CDR3 nucleotides are TGCAGCGCGGCCGGGACAGGGATGTTCGAGCAGTACTTC. Amino acid sequence: CSAAGTGMFEQYF.

The CDR3 DNA is TGTGCCAGCAGCGTAGACCCGGGGGGAGCGGGGAGAAGAGTCTACAATGAGCAGTTCTTC. This sequence encodes CASSVDPGGAGRRVYNEQFF. The chain links TRBV9 to TRBJ2-1; TRBD2 matches at 7 bases. Germline lookup yields CDR1 SGDLS and CDR2 YYNGEE. V dropped 0 bases and J dropped 3; count of bases not matched to a gene: 18. This CDR3 contains 20 residues.

This chain connects TRBV5-1 to TRBJ2-1; the match to TRBD2 covers 7 bases. Losses at the gene ends were 4 bases for V and 4 bases for J; bases not matched to a gene: 11. The CDR3 sequence is 16 residues long. Germline V lookup: CDR1 SGHRS, CDR2 YFSETQ. The CDR3 here is CASSAPGGPLYNEQFF. In DNA form, the CDR3 reads TGCGCCAGCAGCGCCCCGGGGGGACCTCTTTACAATGAGCAGTTCTTC.

This clone was seen repeatedly, ten times or more. This chain connects TRBV18 to TRBJ1-3; D unclear. The CDR3 length is 16 residues. Trimming stripped 3 bases from V and 1 base from J, with 13 bases between. Per germline, CDR1 KGHSH and CDR2 LQKENI. CDR3 bases: TGTGCCAGCTCACCCCTGTTGACGGGTTCTGGAAACACCATATATTTT. Encoded protein: CASSPLLTGSGNTIYF.

CDR3 region: CASSGQLGQPQHF. CDR3 in DNA: TGTGCCAGCAGTGGGCAGCTCGGGCAGCCCCAGCATTTT. This chain connects TRBV25-1 to TRBJ1-5; D call uncertain. Trimming cost V 4 bases and J 7 bases, with 11 bases left between them. Germline CDR1 reads MGHDK; CDR2 reads SYGVNS. The CDR3 loop spans 13 amino acids.

The J gene is TRBJ2-3, the V gene TRBV10-3; D call uncertain. This CDR3 has 13 residues. V gave up 4 bases and J gave up 2 bases, with 7 bases separating them. Looked up from germline, CDR1 is ENHRY and CDR2 is SYGVKD. In DNA, the CDR3 is TGTGCCATCAGTGTCCAGGACACAGATACGCAGTATTTT. Its protein is CAISVQDTDTQYF.

This chain uses TRBV27 with TRBJ1-1; 8 bases map to TRBD1. Trimming took 3 bases from V and 1 from J; bases not matched to a gene: 1. The germline V gene encodes CDR1 MNHEY and CDR2 SMNVEV (reference sequence). The CDR3 has 14 amino acids. This chain's CDR3 is CASSFRGQNTEAFF. The CDR3 nucleotides read TGTGCCAGCAGTTTCAGGGGGCAGAACACTGAAGCTTTCTTT.

The gene calls are TRBV4-1 and TRBJ2-3; 9 nucleotides line up with TRBD2. The CDR3 length is 19 residues. Trimming cost V 0 bases and J 2 bases; bases outside gene matches: 12. Germline lookup yields CDR1 MGHRA and CDR2 YSYEKL. CDR3 loop: CASSQDPSAGGSDTDTQYF. Here the CDR3 DNA reads TGCGCCAGCAGCCAAGATCCTTCAGCGGGGGGATCCGACACAGATACGCAGTATTTT.

The chain couples TRBV5-1 to TRBJ1-2; no clear D. Germline CDR1 and CDR2: SGHRS and YFSETQ. V dropped 0 bases and J dropped 8 bases, with 8 bases sitting between them. The length of the CDR3 is 12 residues. CDR3: CASSLVAEGYTF. CDR3 bases: TGCGCCAGCAGCTTGGTCGCGGAAGGCTACACCTTC.

This clone was seen more than once but under ten times. This sequence joins TRBV5-4 and TRBJ1-2, with D possibly being TRBD1 (5 bases). The germline gives CDR1 SGHNT, CDR2 YYREEE (reference sequence). Trimming took 4 bases from V and 6 from J, leaving 10 bases between them. The CDR3 extends over 12 amino acids. In DNA form, the CDR3 reads TGTGCCAGCAGCATACGACAGAATGGCTACACCTTC. Translation gives CASSIRQNGYTF.

The rearrangement joins TRBV2 to TRBJ1-2; D possibly corresponds to TRBD1 (6 bases). V lost 7 bases, J lost 5 bases, and 14 bases lay in between. Germline V CDR1 and CDR2: SNHLY, FYNNEI. The length of the CDR3 is 13 residues. CDR3 in amino acids: CASTTGTSYGYTF. The CDR3 DNA is TGTGCCAGCACTACCGGGACATCTTATGGCTACACCTTC.

The J gene is TRBJ2-6, the V gene TRBV11-2; possibly TRBD2 for D (6 bases). Deletions cut 6 bases from V and 0 bases from J, with 9 bases between. In germline, CDR1 is SGHAT, CDR2 FQNNGV. This CDR3 spans 15 amino acids. The CDR3 region has the DNA TGTGCCAGCAGAGCGGGCCTCTCTGGGGCCAACGTCCTGACTTTC. Protein sequence: CASRAGLSGANVLTF.

The chain links TRBV14 to TRBJ2-5; 7 positions agree with TRBD2. This CDR3 is built from 15 residues. The trim removed 6 bases at V and 4 bases at J, leaving 11 bases unmatched. Germline CDR1 and CDR2: SGHDN and FVKESK. CDR3 region: CASSRGAGVGETQYF. The CDR3 DNA sequence: TGTGCCAGCAGTCGAGGGGCGGGGGTTGGAGAGACCCAGTACTTC.

The chain is built from TRBV4-2 and TRBJ2-1, with 11 positions matching TRBD2. Trimming at V came to 4 bases and at J to 0 bases, leaving 8 bases not matched to a gene. The CDR3 has 18 residues. From germline, CDR1 is LGHNA and CDR2 YNFKEQ. The CDR3 is CASSRAGTSGPSYNEQFF. The CDR3 region has the DNA TGTGCCAGCAGCCGGGCCGGGACTAGCGGTCCCTCCTACAATGAGCAGTTCTTC.

The chain recombines TRBV18 with TRBJ1-2, with TRBD1 as a possible D gene (5 bases). Germline V lookup: CDR1 KGHSH, CDR2 LQKENI. The length of the CDR3 is 14 residues. Deletions cut 3 bases from V and 2 bases from J, with 10 bases between. CDR3 coding DNA: TGTGCCAGCTCACCGGACGGGGGGAACTATGGCTACACCTTC. Translation: CASSPDGGNYGYTF.